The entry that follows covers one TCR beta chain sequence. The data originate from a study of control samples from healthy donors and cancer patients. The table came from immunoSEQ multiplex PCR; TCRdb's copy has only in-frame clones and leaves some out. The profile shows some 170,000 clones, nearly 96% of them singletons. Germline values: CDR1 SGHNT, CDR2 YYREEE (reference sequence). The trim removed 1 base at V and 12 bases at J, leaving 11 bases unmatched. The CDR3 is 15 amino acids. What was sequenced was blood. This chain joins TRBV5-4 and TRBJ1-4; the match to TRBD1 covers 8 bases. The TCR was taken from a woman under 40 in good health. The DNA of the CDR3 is TGTGCCAGCAGCTTGATGGACAGGGCTCCCGGGCAACTGTTTTTT. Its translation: CASSLMDRAPGQLFF.